These 3 T cell receptor beta chains were all obtained from the same sample, sequenced in a study of cytomegalovirus exposure and HLA in healthy donors. The repertoire was sequenced with immunoSEQ multiplex PCR; TCRdb's copy has only in-frame clones and lacks some. The table records 75,000 to 95,000 clones, approximately 96% of them present only once. Specimen: PBMCs. Receptors were obtained from a man younger than 35 in good health and CMV-seronegative.

V is TRBV7-9 and J is TRBJ2-3; 8 bases line up with TRBD1. Germline CDR1 SEHNR, CDR2 FQNEAQ (reference sequence). The CDR3 is 17 amino acids. V was clipped by 0 bases and J by 2 bases; unmatched bases: 7. CDR3 in DNA: TGTGCCAGCAGCTTAGCGAGAGGGACAGGTTTCACAGATACGCAGTATTTT. Protein: CASSLARGTGFTDTQYF. Variable domain in full (rest from reference TRBV7-9 and TRBJ2-3): DTGVSQNPRHKITKRGQNVTFRCDPISEHNRLYWYRQTLGQGPEFLTYFQNEAQLEKSRLLSDRFSAERPKGSFSTLEIQRTEQGDSAMYLCASSLARGTGFTDTQYFGPGTRLTVL.

The chain couples TRBV29-1 to TRBJ1-2; D possibly corresponds to TRBD1 (6 bases). The CDR3 covers 14 residues. V gave up 4 bases and J gave up 0 bases, with 12 bases separating them. Germline V gives CDR1 SQVTM, CDR2 ANQGSEA. CDR3 coding DNA: TGCAGCGTTGCGACGGGGGGGCCTAACTATGGCTACACCTTC. It is translated as CSVATGGPNYGYTF.

V usage is TRBV7-3 and J usage is TRBJ1-2; 11 bases match TRBD1. Germline loops: CDR1 SGHTA, CDR2 FQGTGA. J lost 7 bases, V lost 5 bases, and 6 bases had no gene match. This CDR3 spans 14 amino acids. CDR3 nucleotide sequence: TGTGCCAGCAGCCCCGGACAGGGGGCGGGTGGCTACACCTTC. The encoded protein is CASSPGQGAGGYTF.